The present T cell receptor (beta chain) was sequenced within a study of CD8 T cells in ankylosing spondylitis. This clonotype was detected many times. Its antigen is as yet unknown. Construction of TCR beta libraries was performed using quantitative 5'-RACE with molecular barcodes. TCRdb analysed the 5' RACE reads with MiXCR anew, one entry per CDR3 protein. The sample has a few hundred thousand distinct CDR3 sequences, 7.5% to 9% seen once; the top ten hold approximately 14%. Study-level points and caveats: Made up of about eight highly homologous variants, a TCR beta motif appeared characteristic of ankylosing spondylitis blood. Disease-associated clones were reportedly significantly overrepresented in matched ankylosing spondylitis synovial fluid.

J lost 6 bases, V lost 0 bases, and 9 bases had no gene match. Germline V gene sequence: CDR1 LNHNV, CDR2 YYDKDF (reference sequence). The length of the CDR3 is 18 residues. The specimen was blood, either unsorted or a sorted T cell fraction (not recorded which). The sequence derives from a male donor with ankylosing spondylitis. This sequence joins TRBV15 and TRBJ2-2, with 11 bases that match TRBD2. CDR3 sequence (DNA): TGTGCCACCAGCAGAGATTTACTAGCGGGAGTTTATTCCGGGGAGCTGTTTTTT. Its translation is CATSRDLLAGVYSGELFF.